This T cell receptor beta chain originates from a study of read filtering for tumor transcriptome and immune sequencing. Molecular barcoded adaptors covering alpha/delta and beta/gamma chains were used on around 370 ng RNA. TCRdb reprocessed the reads via MiXCR and lists one record per CDR3 protein. The top ten clones hold more than 6.5% of a sample with under 150,000 distinct CDR3 sequences, about 13% of them seen once. This CDR3 spans 15 amino acids. CDR1 and CDR2 from the germline V gene are LNHDA and SQIVND (reference sequence). The V and J ends lost 1 base and 2 bases respectively, with 11 bases between them.

This clonotype originated in a donor at least 40 years old with multiple myeloma. The genes are TRBV19 and TRBJ2-5; possible D gene TRBD2, 6 bases. The sequenced sample was a population of CD138-negative cells sorted from bone marrow. The CDR3 here is CASSIVSAGQETQYF. The DNA for the CDR3 is TGTGCCAGTAGTATAGTTTCGGCGGGACAAGAGACCCAGTACTTC.